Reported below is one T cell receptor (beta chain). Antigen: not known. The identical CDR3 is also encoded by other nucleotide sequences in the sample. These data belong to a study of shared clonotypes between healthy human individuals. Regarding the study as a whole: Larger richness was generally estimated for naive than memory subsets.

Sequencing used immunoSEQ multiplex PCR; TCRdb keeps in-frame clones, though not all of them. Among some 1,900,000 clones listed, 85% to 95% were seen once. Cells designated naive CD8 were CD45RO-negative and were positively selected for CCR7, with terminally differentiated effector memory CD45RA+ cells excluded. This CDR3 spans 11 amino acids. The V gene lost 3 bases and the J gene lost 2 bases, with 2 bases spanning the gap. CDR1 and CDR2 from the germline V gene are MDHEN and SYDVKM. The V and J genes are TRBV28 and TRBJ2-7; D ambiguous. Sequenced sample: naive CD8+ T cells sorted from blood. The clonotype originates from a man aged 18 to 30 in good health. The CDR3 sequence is CASSFTYEQYF. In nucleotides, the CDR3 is TGTGCCAGCAGTTTCACCTACGAGCAGTACTTC.